This TCR beta chain was identified during a study of cytomegalovirus exposure and HLA in healthy donors. The ends were cut back, 5 bases at V and 4 bases at J, with 11 bases in the middle. CDR3 length equals 13 residues. CDR1 and CDR2 from the germline V gene are MNHEY and SVGAGI. Amplification used 60 Vbeta primers and 13 Jbeta primers. Using immunoSEQ multiplex PCR, the repertoire was profiled, and TCRdb retains in-frame clones only, with some absent. The profile shows fewer than 250,000 clones, 81% of them singletons. This rearrangement joins TRBV6-5 to TRBJ1-2, with a weak D call TRBD1 (6 bases). This TCR was recovered from a man between 18 and 29 years old in good health and CMV-seronegative. The sequenced sample was PBMCs. CDR3 DNA: TGTGCCAGCAGTGAAAGGACAGTCTATGGCTACACCTTC. This sequence encodes CASSERTVYGYTF.